The source of this T cell receptor beta chain is a study of T cells in Graves' hyperthyroidism and ophthalmopathy. Looked up from germline, CDR1 is MNHNS and CDR2 is SASEGT. This CDR3 has 14 residues. V gave up 4 bases and J gave up 0 bases, with 9 bases separating them. This clonotype has ten or more counts. The TCR beta CDR3 regions underwent amplification using RNA transcripts as the source. During a first-round RT-PCR of the TCR CDR3, the HTBI primer set was used. In TCRdb, the multiplex PCR reads were re-called with MiXCR into one record per CDR3 protein. The sample carries roughly 400,000 distinct CDR3 sequences, roughly 13% recorded once. Each ophthalmopathy patient scored at least 3 on the Clinical Activity Score and at least 4 on NOSPECS grade, with duration under 3 months.

The sequencing input was blood. This sequence originates from a man between 50 and 59 years old with Graves' ophthalmopathy. V is TRBV6-1 and J is TRBJ1-2; D unclear. The CDR3 is CASSVGKANYGYTF. DNA for the CDR3: TGTGCCAGCAGTGTGGGGAAAGCTAACTATGGCTACACCTTC.